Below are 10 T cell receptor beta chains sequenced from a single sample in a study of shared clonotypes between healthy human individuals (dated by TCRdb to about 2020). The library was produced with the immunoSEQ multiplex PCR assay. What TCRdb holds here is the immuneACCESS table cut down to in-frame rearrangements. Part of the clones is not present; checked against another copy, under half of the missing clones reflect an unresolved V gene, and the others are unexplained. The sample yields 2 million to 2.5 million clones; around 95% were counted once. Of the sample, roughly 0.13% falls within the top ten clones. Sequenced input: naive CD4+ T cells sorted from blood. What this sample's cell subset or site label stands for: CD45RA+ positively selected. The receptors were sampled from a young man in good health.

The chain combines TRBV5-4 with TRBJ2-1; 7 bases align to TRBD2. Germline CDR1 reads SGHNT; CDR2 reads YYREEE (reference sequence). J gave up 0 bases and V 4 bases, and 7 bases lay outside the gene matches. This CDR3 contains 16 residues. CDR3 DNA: TGTGCCAGCAGCGTGTCTAGCGGAGCCTCCTACAATGAGCAGTTCTTC. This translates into CASSVSSGASYNEQFF.

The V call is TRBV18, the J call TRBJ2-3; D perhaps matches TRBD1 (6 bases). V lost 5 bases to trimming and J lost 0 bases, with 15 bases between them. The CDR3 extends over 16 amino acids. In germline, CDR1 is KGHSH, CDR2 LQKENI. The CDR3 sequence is CASSKTRTASTDTQYF. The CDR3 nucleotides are TGTGCCAGCTCAAAGACAAGGACAGCTAGCACAGATACGCAGTATTTT.

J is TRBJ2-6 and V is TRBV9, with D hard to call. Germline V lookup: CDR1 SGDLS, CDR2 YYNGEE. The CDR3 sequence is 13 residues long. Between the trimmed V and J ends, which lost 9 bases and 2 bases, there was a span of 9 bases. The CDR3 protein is CATFAPGANVLTF. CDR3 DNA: TGTGCCACCTTTGCCCCTGGGGCCAACGTCCTGACTTTC.

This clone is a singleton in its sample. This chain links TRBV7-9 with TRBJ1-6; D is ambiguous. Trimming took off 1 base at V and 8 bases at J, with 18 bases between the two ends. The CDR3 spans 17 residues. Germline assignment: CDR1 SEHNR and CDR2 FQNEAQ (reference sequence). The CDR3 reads CASSLGAVVSPYSPLHF. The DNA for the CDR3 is TGTGCCAGCAGCTTAGGTGCGGTCGTCAGCCCTTATTCACCCCTCCACTTT. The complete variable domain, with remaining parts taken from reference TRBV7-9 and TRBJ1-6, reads DTGVSQNPRHKITKRGQNVTFRCDPISEHNRLYWYRQTLGQGPEFLTYFQNEAQLEKSRLLSDRFSAERPKGSFSTLEIQRTEQGDSAMYLCASSLGAVVSPYSPLHFGNGTRLTVT.

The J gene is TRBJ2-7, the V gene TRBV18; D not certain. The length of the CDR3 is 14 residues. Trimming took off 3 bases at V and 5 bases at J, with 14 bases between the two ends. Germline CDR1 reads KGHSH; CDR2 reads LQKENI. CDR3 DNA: TGTGCCAGCTCACCTGGGGTTCAGAGGAACGAGCAGTACTTC. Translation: CASSPGVQRNEQYF.

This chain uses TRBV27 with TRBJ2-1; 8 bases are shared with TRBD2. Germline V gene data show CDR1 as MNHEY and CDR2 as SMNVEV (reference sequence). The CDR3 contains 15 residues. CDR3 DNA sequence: TGTGTGACCCAGCCGGGAGGGGGGAATGGGAATGAGCAGTTCTTC. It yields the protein CVTQPGGGNGNEQFF.

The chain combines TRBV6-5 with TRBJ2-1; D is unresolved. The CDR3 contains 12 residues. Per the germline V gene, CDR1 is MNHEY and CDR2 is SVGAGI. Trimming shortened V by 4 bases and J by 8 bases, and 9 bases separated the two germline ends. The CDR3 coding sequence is TGTGCCAGCAGTTCCCCTAGGTATGAGCAGTTCTTC. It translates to CASSSPRYEQFF.

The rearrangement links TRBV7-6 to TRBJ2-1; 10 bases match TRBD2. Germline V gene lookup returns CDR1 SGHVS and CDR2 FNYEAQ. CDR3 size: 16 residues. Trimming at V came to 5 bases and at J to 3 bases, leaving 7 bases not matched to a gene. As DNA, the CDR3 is TGTGCCAGCAGCATTAGCGGGGGGACCAACTACAATGAGCAGTTCTTC. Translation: CASSISGGTNYNEQFF.

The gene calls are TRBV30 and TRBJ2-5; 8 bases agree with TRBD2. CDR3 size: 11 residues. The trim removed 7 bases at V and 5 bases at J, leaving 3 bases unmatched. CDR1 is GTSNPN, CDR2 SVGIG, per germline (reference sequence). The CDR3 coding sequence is TGTGCCTCGACTAGCGCGGAGACCCAGTACTTC. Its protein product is CASTSAETQYF. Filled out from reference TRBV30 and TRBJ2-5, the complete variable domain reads SQTIHQWPATLVQPVGSPLSLECTVEGTSNPNLYWYRQAAGRGLQLLFYSVGIGQISSEVPQNLSASRPQDRQFILSSKKLLLSDSGFYLCASTSAETQYFGPGTRLLVL.

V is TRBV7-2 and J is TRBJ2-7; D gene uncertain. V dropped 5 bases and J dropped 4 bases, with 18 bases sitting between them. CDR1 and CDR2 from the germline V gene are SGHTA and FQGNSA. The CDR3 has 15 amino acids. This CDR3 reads CASSPKGLLGYEQYF. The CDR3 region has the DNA TGTGCCAGCAGCCCGAAAGGTCTCCTGGGATACGAGCAGTACTTC.